This T cell receptor (beta chain) derives from a study of beta chain features in type 1 diabetes. Findings of the study overall: In all four CD4+ subsets, TCRB CDR3 length was significantly, moderately reduced in type 1 diabetes.

From germline, CDR1 is SGHTA and CDR2 FQGNSA. V lost 1 base and J 5 bases, leaving 12 bases between the germline ends. The CDR3 is made up of 15 amino acids. Points on this clone: Antigen unknown.

What was sequenced were expressed TCRB transcripts, since all of the isolated RNA had been reverse transcribed. The table came from immunoSEQ multiplex PCR; TCRdb's copy has only in-frame clones and leaves some out. The sample shows fewer than 650,000 clones, 15% to 19% of them seen only once. The chain has TRBV7-2 and TRBJ2-1; D is ambiguous. Sequenced sample: naive CD4+ T cells from blood. This clonotype was sampled from a young man in good health. CDR3 nucleotide sequence: TGTGCCAGCAGCTTAGGGCTAGTCGAAAACAATGAGCAGTTCTTC. Its protein is CASSLGLVENNEQFF.